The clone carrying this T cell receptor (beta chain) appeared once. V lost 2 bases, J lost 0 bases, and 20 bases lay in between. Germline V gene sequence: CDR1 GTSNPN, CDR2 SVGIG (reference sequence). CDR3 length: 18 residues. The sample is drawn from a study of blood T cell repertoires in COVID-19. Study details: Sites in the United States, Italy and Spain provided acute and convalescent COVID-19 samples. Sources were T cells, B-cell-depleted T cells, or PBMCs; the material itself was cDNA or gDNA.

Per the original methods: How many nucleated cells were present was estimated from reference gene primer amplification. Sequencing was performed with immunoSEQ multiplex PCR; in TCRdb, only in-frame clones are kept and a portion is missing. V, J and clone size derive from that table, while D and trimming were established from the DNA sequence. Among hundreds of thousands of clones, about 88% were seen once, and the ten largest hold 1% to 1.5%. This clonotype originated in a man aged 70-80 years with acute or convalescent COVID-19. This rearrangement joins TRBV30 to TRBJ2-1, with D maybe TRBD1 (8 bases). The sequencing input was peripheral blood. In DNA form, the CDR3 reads TGTGCCTGGAGTAGCGGACAGGGAGGGGCGAGCTCCTACAATGAGCAGTTCTTC. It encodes CAWSSGQGGASSYNEQFF.